The 31 T cell receptor beta chains below come from one sample, sequenced in a study of immune evolution from preneoplasia to lung adenocarcinoma. Assay used: immunoSEQ multiplex PCR; TCRdb lists only in-frame clones, some missing. The repertoire holds some 16,000 clones, with approximately 86% as singletons. What was sequenced was FFPE invasive lung adenocarcinoma tissue. These receptors were obtained from a person aged 65-85 years with invasive lung adenocarcinoma.

The chain joins TRBV13 to TRBJ1-4, with D unclear. CDR1 is PRHDT, CDR2 FYEKMQ, per germline (reference sequence). V was shortened by 4 bases and J by 11 bases, with 14 bases between the two germline ends. CDR3 length equals 13 residues. CDR3 in amino acids: CASSYQDGRKLFF. CDR3 nucleotides: TGTGCCAGCAGCTACCAGGACGGGCGCAAACTGTTTTTT.

This rearrangement joins TRBV5-1 to TRBJ1-1; 9 bases are shared with TRBD1. Unmatched junction bases numbered 9, after V lost 4 bases and J lost 5 bases. CDR3 length equals 15 residues. CDR1 is SGHRS and CDR2 is YFSETQ in the germline V gene. The CDR3 spells CASSPTGTGSTEAFF. CDR3 nucleotides: TGCGCCAGCAGCCCCACCGGGACAGGGAGTACTGAAGCTTTCTTT. Combining the CDR3 with reference TRBV5-1 and TRBJ1-1 gives the whole variable domain KAGVTQTPRYLIKTRGQQVTLSCSPISGHRSVSWYQQTPGQGLQFLFEYFSETQRNKGNFPGRFSGRQFSNSRSEMNVSTLELGDSALYLCASSPTGTGSTEAFFGQGTRLTVV.

The chain combines TRBV9 with TRBJ2-3, with TRBD1 matching over 7 bases. CDR3 length: 15 residues. After removal of 2 bases from V and 0 bases from J, the junction contained 3 bases not matched to a gene. Germline lookup yields CDR1 SGDLS and CDR2 YYNGEE. CDR3 region: CASSVGQLSTDTQYF. CDR3 coding DNA: TGTGCCAGCAGCGTGGGACAGCTTAGCACAGATACGCAGTATTTT. Complete variable domain (other parts from reference TRBV9 and TRBJ2-3): DSGVTQTPKHLITATGQRVTLRCSPRSGDLSVYWYQQSLDQGLQFLIQYYNGEERAKGNILERFSAQQFPDLHSELNLSSLELGDSALYFCASSVGQLSTDTQYFGPGTRLTVL.

As DNA, the CDR3 is TGCAGCGCTGCATCCGTCGGGGGCCTATGGGGTGAGCAGTTCTTC. Its translation is CSAASVGGLWGEQFF. The V and J genes are TRBV29-1 and TRBJ2-1; either TRBD1 or TRBD2 may fit D (6 bases each). Per the germline V gene, CDR1 is SQVTM and CDR2 is ANQGSEA. V lost 7 bases and J 9 bases, leaving 25 bases between the germline ends. The CDR3 is 15 amino acids.

The rearrangement joins TRBV5-1 to TRBJ2-2; a possible D gene is TRBD1 (5 bases). Germline V gene lookup returns CDR1 SGHRS and CDR2 YFSETQ. Trimming removed 6 bases at V and 5 bases at J, with 14 bases between. The CDR3 loop spans 14 amino acids. The CDR3 DNA is TGCGCCAGCAAAGGGGAAGTGGGAACCGGGGAGCTGTTTTTT. Translated: CASKGEVGTGELFF. The full variable domain, rest sourced from reference TRBV5-1 and TRBJ2-2, is KAGVTQTPRYLIKTRGQQVTLSCSPISGHRSVSWYQQTPGQGLQFLFEYFSETQRNKGNFPGRFSGRQFSNSRSEMNVSTLELGDSALYLCASKGEVGTGELFFGEGSRLTVL.

This clone appeared once. The V gene is TRBV5-6, the J gene TRBJ2-7; tentatively, D is TRBD2 (6 bases). V was pared by 4 bases and J by 7 bases, with 15 bases between. Germline CDR1 reads SGHDT; CDR2 reads YYEEEE. The CDR3 covers 13 residues. The CDR3 sequence is CASSAGPKVEQYF. CDR3 coding DNA: TGTGCCAGCAGCGCGGGACCAAAGGTGGAGCAGTACTTC.

The J gene is TRBJ2-2, the V gene TRBV28; D is unclear. The CDR3 spans 12 residues. Germline V lookup: CDR1 MDHEN, CDR2 SYDVKM. Deletions cut 3 bases from V and 7 bases from J, with 6 bases between. CDR3 in amino acids: CASSLRLGELFF. The CDR3 region has the DNA TGTGCCAGCAGTTTGCGACTCGGGGAGCTGTTTTTT.

CDR3 coding DNA: TGTGCCAGCCACGGGACAGGGCCCGCCAGGGAGCTGTTTTTT. Amino acids: CASHGTGPARELFF. This chain connects TRBV6-5 to TRBJ2-2, with 9 bases aligning to TRBD1. The CDR3 totals 14 residues. Germline V gives CDR1 MNHEY, CDR2 SVGAGI. V lost 8 bases, J lost 9 bases, and 10 bases stayed unmatched.

V and J are TRBV19 and TRBJ1-5; D gene ambiguous. Germline loops: CDR1 LNHDA, CDR2 SQIVND (reference sequence). The CDR3 totals 12 residues. Trimming shortened V by 2 bases and J by 10 bases, and 9 bases separated the two germline ends. In DNA form, the CDR3 reads TGTGCCAGTAGTATAAAGAGGGAACCCCAGCATTTT. Protein: CASSIKREPQHF.

This chain joins TRBV6-5 and TRBJ2-1, with 14 bases lining up with TRBD2. V was clipped by 4 bases and J by 7 bases; unmatched bases: 3. The germline V gene encodes CDR1 MNHEY and CDR2 SVGAGI. This CDR3 contains 15 residues. DNA for the CDR3: TGTGCCAGCAGTTCTCGGACTAGCGGGAGGAATGAGCAGTTCTTC. Amino acid sequence: CASSSRTSGRNEQFF.

This chain uses TRBV30 with TRBJ1-1; D is ambiguous. V dropped 3 bases and J dropped 11 bases, with 19 bases sitting between them. The CDR3 spans 13 residues. Germline assignment: CDR1 GTSNPN and CDR2 SVGIG (reference sequence). The CDR3 DNA is TGTGCCTGGAGCGATCCCATTACAGCTTTGGCTTTCTTT. Protein sequence: CAWSDPITALAFF.

This chain uses TRBV19 with TRBJ2-3; 13 bases are shared with TRBD2. Trimming removed 7 bases from V and 2 bases from J; junction bases left unmatched: 6. The length of the CDR3 is 16 residues. Germline CDR1 reads LNHDA; CDR2 reads SQIVND (reference sequence). The CDR3 loop is CASTRTSGGPTDTQYF. The CDR3 DNA reads TGTGCCAGTACAAGGACTAGCGGGGGCCCCACAGATACGCAGTATTTT. Variable domain in full (rest from reference TRBV19 and TRBJ2-3): DGGITQSPKYLFRKEGQNVTLSCEQNLNHDAMYWYRQDPGQGLRLIYYSQIVNDFQKGDIAEGYSVSREKKESFPLTVTSAQKNPTAFYLCASTRTSGGPTDTQYFGPGTRLTVL.

The chain employs TRBV27 and TRBJ2-4, with D perhaps matching TRBD2 (5 bases). CDR3 length: 15 residues. The V end was cut by 6 bases, the J end by 6 bases, with 18 bases between. CDR1 MNHEY and CDR2 SMNVEV come from the germline V gene (reference sequence). This CDR3 is CASRPGLEGRNIQYF. The DNA for the CDR3 is TGTGCCAGCAGACCGGGCCTAGAGGGTAGAAACATTCAGTACTTC.

V usage is TRBV2 and J usage is TRBJ2-3, with D perhaps matching TRBD2 (6 bases). Trimming pared 11 bases from V and 3 bases from J, leaving 12 bases between. Looked up from germline, CDR1 is SNHLY and CDR2 is FYNNEI. This CDR3 spans 12 amino acids. CDR3 amino acids: CASEGITDTQYF. In DNA form, the CDR3 reads TGTGCCTCGGAGGGTATTACAGATACGCAGTATTTT. The variable domain in full, with the rest retrieved from reference TRBV2 and TRBJ2-3, is EPEVTQTPSHQVTQMGQEVILRCVPISNHLYFYWYRQILGQKVEFLVSFYNNEISEKSEIFDDQFSVERPDGSNFTLKIRSTKLEDSAMYFCASEGITDTQYFGPGTRLTVL.

V is TRBV10-3 and J is TRBJ1-2, with D possibly being TRBD1 (5 bases). The CDR3 contains 14 residues. The germline V and J ends were trimmed by 2 bases and 3 bases, with 10 bases remaining between them. Germline V gives CDR1 ENHRY, CDR2 SYGVKD. The CDR3 nucleotides read TGTGCCATCAGTGAGGCCGGGGCTCACTATGGCTACACCTTC. Translating gives CAISEAGAHYGYTF.

This clone was found once. V is TRBV7-9 and J is TRBJ2-1; 11 bases line up with TRBD2. This CDR3 has 17 residues. With V trimmed by 5 bases and J by 9 bases, 15 bases remained unmatched. Germline V gene sequence: CDR1 SEHNR, CDR2 FQNEAQ (reference sequence). DNA for the CDR3: TGTGCCAGCAGCCCCCGGGCGGCTAGCGGGAGGCAAAGTGAGCAGTTCTTC. Translation: CASSPRAASGRQSEQFF.

The chain employs TRBV18 and TRBJ2-2; 7 nucleotides match TRBD2. This CDR3 region has 15 residues. J gave up 2 bases and V 3 bases, and 3 bases lay outside the gene matches. Germline V lookup: CDR1 KGHSH, CDR2 LQKENI. The CDR3 sequence: CASSPGLTNTGELFF. DNA of the CDR3: TGTGCCAGCTCACCGGGACTAACAAACACCGGGGAGCTGTTTTTT.

V gene TRBV10-1 combines with J gene TRBJ1-1; TRBD1 agrees at 7 bases. The CDR3 sequence is 16 residues long. V shed 8 bases, J shed 0 bases, and the junction held 12 bases outside the gene matches. Germline values: CDR1 WNHNN, CDR2 SYGVQD (reference sequence). This CDR3 reads CASPTGRGELNTEAFF. Here the CDR3 DNA reads TGCGCCAGCCCGACGGGCAGGGGGGAACTGAACACTGAAGCTTTCTTT.

The rearrangement joins TRBV2 to TRBJ2-4, with D hard to call. This CDR3 has 15 residues. Trimming removed 2 bases from V and 0 bases from J, with 8 bases in between. The germline V gene has CDR1 SNHLY and CDR2 FYNNEI. The DNA for the CDR3 is TGTGCCAGCAGTGAAAGAGGTGTAGCCAAAAACATTCAGTACTTC. Protein sequence: CASSERGVAKNIQYF.

This clone showed up just once. V usage is TRBV18 and J usage is TRBJ2-1; TRBD2 agrees at 12 bases. The CDR3 is made up of 18 amino acids. CDR1 KGHSH and CDR2 LQKENI come from the germline V gene. Trimming removed 7 bases from V and 0 bases from J; junction bases left unmatched: 10. For the CDR3, the DNA is TGTGCCAGCTATCCGGGACTAGCGGGCTTATTCTCCTACAATGAGCAGTTCTTC. Its protein product is CASYPGLAGLFSYNEQFF.

The CDR3 sequence: CASSPRRTGELFF. CDR3 nucleotides: TGTGCCAGCAGCCCCCGACGGACCGGGGAGCTGTTTTTT. The chain uses TRBV9 and TRBJ2-2; D gene uncertain. CDR3 length: 13 residues. With 4 bases removed from V and 5 bases from J, the gap between germline ends came to 9 bases. Germline loops: CDR1 SGDLS, CDR2 YYNGEE.

The genes are TRBV28 and TRBJ1-4, with D possibly TRBD1 on 5 matching bases. The germline V gene has CDR1 MDHEN and CDR2 SYDVKM. V lost 6 bases to trimming and J lost 4 bases, with 15 bases between them. There are 15 residues in the CDR3. The DNA for the CDR3 is TGTGCCAGCAGAATCCGGGACCGGTTTAATGAAAAACTGTTTTTT. Protein: CASRIRDRFNEKLFF.

The J gene is TRBJ2-1, the V gene TRBV28, with 12 bases aligning to TRBD2. Germline-derived CDR1 and CDR2 are MDHEN and SYDVKM. With V trimmed by 2 bases and J by 10 bases, 3 bases remained unmatched. This CDR3 spans 14 amino acids. The CDR3 sequence is CASSLRLAGVEQFF. DNA for the CDR3: TGTGCCAGCAGTTTACGACTAGCGGGAGTGGAGCAGTTCTTC. Variable domain in full (rest from reference TRBV28 and TRBJ2-1): DVKVTQSSRYLVKRTGEKVFLECVQDMDHENMFWYRQDPGLGLRLIYFSYDVKMKEKGDIPEGYSVSREKKERFSLILESASTNQTSMYLCASSLRLAGVEQFFGPGTRLTVL.

The chain joins TRBV9 to TRBJ2-3, with 9 nucleotides matching TRBD2. Germline-derived CDR1 and CDR2 are SGDLS and YYNGEE. The ends lost 4 bases at V and 3 bases at J; junction bases unmatched: 9. This CDR3 comprises 16 residues. The DNA for the CDR3 is TGTGCCAGCAGCATCCAGACTAGCGGAAGAACAGATACGCAGTATTTT. This translates into CASSIQTSGRTDTQYF.

The V and J genes are TRBV2 and TRBJ2-3, with 8 bases identical to TRBD2. V was pared by 6 bases and J by 4 bases, with 6 bases of the junction left unmatched. The CDR3 is made up of 14 amino acids. Germline V CDR1 and CDR2: SNHLY, FYNNEI. CDR3 nucleotides: TGTGCCAGCAGGCCGGGACTAGTAGCAGATACGCAGTATTTT. Translating it yields CASRPGLVADTQYF.

This chain uses TRBV19 with TRBJ1-1, with TRBD1 identical over 7 bases. The CDR3 is made up of 14 amino acids. The V gene end was trimmed by 10 bases and the J gene end by 11 bases; junction bases not matched to a gene: 19. Germline V CDR1 and CDR2: LNHDA, SQIVND (reference sequence). The CDR3 protein is CATRGTVGLSMAFF. CDR3 in DNA: TGTGCCACCCGCGGGACAGTTGGTCTTTCGATGGCTTTCTTT.

The CDR3 DNA is TGTGCCAGCAGCTTAAGGACATCCTACGAGCAGTACTTC. Its protein is CASSLRTSYEQYF. The chain carries TRBV5-4 and TRBJ2-7, with D tentatively TRBD1 (5 bases). The germline V gene encodes CDR1 SGHNT and CDR2 YYREEE (reference sequence). This CDR3 has 13 residues. Trimming removed 2 bases at V and 1 base at J, with 7 bases between.

The V call is TRBV7-3, the J call TRBJ2-1; 12 bases map to TRBD2. The CDR3 totals 15 residues. Germline CDR1 SGHTA, CDR2 FQGTGA. Trimming removed 5 bases from V and 10 bases from J; junction bases left unmatched: 9. CDR3 in amino acids: CASSPTSGGVREQFF. In nucleotides, the CDR3 is TGTGCCAGCAGCCCGACTAGCGGGGGTGTTAGGGAGCAGTTCTTC.

The chain carries TRBV7-3 and TRBJ2-5; perhaps TRBD1 as D (6 bases). The CDR3 contains 15 residues. CDR1 and CDR2 from the germline V gene are SGHTA and FQGTGA. V was shortened by 5 bases and J by 4 bases, with 17 bases between the two germline ends. The CDR3 protein is CASSPSGQDVETQYF. The CDR3 DNA follows: TGTGCCAGCAGCCCTTCGGGACAAGACGTAGAGACCCAGTACTTC. Filled out from reference TRBV7-3 and TRBJ2-5, the complete variable domain reads GAGVSQTPSNKVTEKGKYVELRCDPISGHTALYWYRQSLGQGPEFLIYFQGTGAADDSGLPNDRFFAVRPEGSVSTLKIQRTERGDSAVYLCASSPSGQDVETQYFGPGTRLLVL.

J is TRBJ1-1 and V is TRBV30, with unresolved D. This CDR3 comprises 13 residues. Trimming took 0 bases from V and 0 from J, leaving 5 bases between them. In germline, CDR1 is GTSNPN, CDR2 SVGIG (reference sequence). CDR3 protein: CAWSVRVNTEAFF. DNA of the CDR3: TGTGCCTGGAGTGTACGGGTGAACACTGAAGCTTTCTTT.

The chain uses TRBV6-1 and TRBJ1-1; D uncertain. Germline CDR1 reads MNHNS; CDR2 reads SASEGT. CDR3 length equals 12 residues. Trimming took 7 bases from V and 5 from J, leaving 11 bases between them. The CDR3 here is CASTRFGTEAFF. The CDR3 bases are TGTGCCAGCACCAGGTTTGGAACTGAAGCTTTCTTT.